The T cell receptor beta chain under discussion was sequenced for a study of persistence of HIV-infected CD4 T cells. Study-wide context: Median time on suppressive ART was over six years. Study-level points and caveats: Within sorted populations, more oligoclonal TCRs accompanied more oligoclonal proviruses. Antigen-responding cells were enriched for degenerate expanded CDR3beta sequences.

Sequencing used immunoSEQ version 4 in survey mode. The data were produced by immunoSEQ multiplex PCR, yet TCRdb's version contains in-frame clones alone and is incomplete. The sample lists over 10,000 clones, roughly 62% occurring once. Note on this clone: Its target is unknown.

The CDR3 spans 15 residues. The ends were cut back, 0 bases at V and 8 bases at J, with 11 bases in the middle. The germline V gene encodes CDR1 MNHNS and CDR2 SASEGT. An overlapping HIV-1 Gag peptide pool stimulated these cells at roughly 0.97 ug/peptide/mL. Sorting selected CD4+ T cells upregulating both CD40 ligand and CD69. Donors had undetectable plasma HIV-1 RNA, under 50 copies/mL, for 4+ years. V gene TRBV6-1 combines with J gene TRBJ1-6; weak D call: TRBD1 (6 bases). This receptor was taken from an adult man with HIV who was CMV-seropositive. This sample comprised CD4+ T cells sorted from PBMCs after approximately 19-hour stimulation, obtained from a patient who received antiretroviral therapy. The DNA for the CDR3 is TGTGCCAGCAGTGAAGCCGGGACATTTGATTCACCCCTCCACTTT. It encodes CASSEAGTFDSPLHF.